These 27 T cell receptor beta chains came from one sample sequenced in a study of graft-versus-host responses after intestinal transplantation (dated by TCRdb to about 2021). The time point label here, explained by the study, means: cells obtained before transplantation from donor or recipient. Receptor libraries were prepared by the immunoSEQ multiplex PCR assay. TCRdb obtained this table from immuneACCESS and retained in-frame rearrangements with V and J assigned. These tables miss some clones; where compared with another copy, unresolved V genes account for less than half of the shortfall, and the remainder is unexplained. In this sample the table shows more than 80,000 clones, about four fifths of which occur a single time. The ten largest clones capture about 18% of the sample. Their antigen targets remain unknown. Sequences were derived from unstimulated CD8+ T cells sorted from spleen or lymph node cells, sampled before intestinal transplant. These receptors were obtained from a human donor who received an intestinal transplant.

The rearrangement links TRBV1 to TRBJ1-5. TRBV1 is deemed a pseudogene. The CDR3 consists of 15 residues. CDR3 region: CTSSQGGEGNQPQHF. The CDR3 DNA reads TGCACCAGCAGCCAAGGTGGTGAAGGGAATCAGCCCCAGCATTTT.

The chain has TRBV14 and TRBJ2-2, with 12 nucleotides matching TRBD1. Germline CDR1 reads SGHDN; CDR2 reads FVKESK. This CDR3 has 18 amino acids. The trim removed 4 bases at V and 7 bases at J, leaving 13 bases unmatched. Written as DNA, the CDR3 is TGTGCCAGCAGCCTCCTCAATGGCGGGACAGGGGGCATCGGGGAGCTGTTTTTT. This codes for CASSLLNGGTGGIGELFF.

The CDR3 DNA sequence: TGTGCCAGCAGCCAACTGGGACTAGCGGATTACGAGCAGTACTTC. Translating it yields CASSQLGLADYEQYF. The rearrangement uses TRBV14 and TRBJ2-7; 11 bases line up with TRBD2. The germline V gene has CDR1 SGHDN and CDR2 FVKESK. CDR3 size: 15 residues. Trimming at V came to 2 bases and at J to 4 bases, leaving 4 bases not matched to a gene.

This clone was counted only a few times. The genes are TRBV6-5 and TRBJ1-2; 8 bases fit TRBD1. CDR3 length equals 15 residues. Germline values: CDR1 MNHEY, CDR2 SVGAGI. J lost 3 bases, V lost 0 bases, and 3 bases had no gene match. The CDR3 spells CASSYSAGGDYGYTF. As DNA, the CDR3 is TGTGCCAGCAGTTACTCGGCAGGGGGCGACTATGGCTACACCTTC.

This clone has only a few counts. J is TRBJ2-1 and V is TRBV6-5, with D possibly matching TRBD1 (6 bases). The CDR3 is 14 amino acids. Trimming removed 7 bases at V and 10 bases at J, with 20 bases between. CDR1 is MNHEY, CDR2 SVGAGI, per germline. The CDR3 nucleotides read TGTGCCAGCAATACCAGGGGCCGAACGAAGGAGCAGTTCTTC. Amino acids: CASNTRGRTKEQFF.

The chain joins TRBV27 to TRBJ2-7; TRBD2 aligns across 7 bases. V lost 2 bases to trimming and J lost 2 bases; unmatched junction nucleotides: 3. The V gene's germline CDR1 is MNHEY and CDR2 SMNVEV (reference sequence). CDR3 size: 14 residues. CDR3 nucleotides: TGTGCCAGCAGTTTAGGGGGGAGGGCCTACGAGCAGTACTTC. It is translated as CASSLGGRAYEQYF.

This chain links TRBV19 with TRBJ1-2; 8 nucleotides match TRBD1. From germline, CDR1 is LNHDA and CDR2 SQIVND (reference sequence). This CDR3 is built from 15 residues. V dropped 6 bases and J dropped 4; count of bases not matched to a gene: 10. In DNA form, the CDR3 reads TGTGCCAGTAGCACCCCTCGGACAGGGTGCTATGGCTACACCTTC. The encoded protein is CASSTPRTGCYGYTF.

The CDR3 sequence: CASSLDRATDTQYF. CDR3 nucleotide sequence: TGTGCCAGCAGTTTGGACAGGGCAACAGATACGCAGTATTTT. The rearrangement links TRBV28 to TRBJ2-3; 8 bases agree with TRBD1. CDR1 is MDHEN, CDR2 SYDVKM, per germline. This CDR3 is 14 amino acids long. The ends lost 3 bases at V and 3 bases at J; junction bases unmatched: 2.

This rearrangement joins TRBV7-8 to TRBJ1-5; D gene uncertain. The CDR3 runs to 15 residues. Germline V gene sequence: CDR1 SGHVS, CDR2 FQNEAQ. The ends were cut back, 1 base at V and 2 bases at J, with 9 bases in the middle. The CDR3 loop is CASSLVEGGNQPQHF. CDR3 bases: TGTGCCAGCAGCTTAGTGGAAGGCGGCAATCAGCCCCAGCATTTT.

V and J are TRBV7-9 and TRBJ2-7, with unresolved D. V was shortened by 4 bases and J by 6 bases, with 7 bases between the two germline ends. The CDR3 is made up of 11 amino acids. Germline V lookup: CDR1 SEHNR, CDR2 FQNEAQ (reference sequence). Here the CDR3 DNA reads TGTGCCAGCAGCTCCCCAGCCGAGCAGTACTTC. It is translated as CASSSPAEQYF. Full variable domain (remainder filled in from reference TRBV7-9 and TRBJ2-7): DTGVSQNPRHKITKRGQNVTFRCDPISEHNRLYWYRQTLGQGPEFLTYFQNEAQLEKSRLLSDRFSAERPKGSFSTLEIQRTEQGDSAMYLCASSSPAEQYFGPGTRLTVT.

The chain carries TRBV7-6 and TRBJ2-7; the D is unclear. Trimming left V 5 bases short and J 0 bases short, with 14 bases between. There are 15 residues in the CDR3. Looked up from germline, CDR1 is SGHVS and CDR2 is FNYEAQ. In nucleotides, the CDR3 is TGTGCCAGCAGCCCTGAACCCTCCCTCTCCTACGAGCAGTACTTC. This translates into CASSPEPSLSYEQYF.

The chain couples TRBV5-1 to TRBJ1-1; D gene unclear. Germline loops: CDR1 SGHRS, CDR2 YFSETQ. The CDR3 length is 15 residues. The V gene lost 2 bases and the J gene lost 1 base, with 12 bases spanning the gap. CDR3 loop: CASSLTKDGNTEAFF. The DNA for the CDR3 is TGCGCCAGCAGCTTAACCAAGGACGGGAACACTGAAGCTTTCTTT.

The DNA of the CDR3 is TGTGCCAGCAGCCAATTCTTGACAGCAAATAGCAATCAGCCCCAGCATTTT. Protein: CASSQFLTANSNQPQHF. The chain uses TRBV16 and TRBJ1-5; possibly TRBD1 for D (5 bases). Looked up from germline, CDR1 is KGHSY and CDR2 is FQNENV. V was trimmed by 1 base and J by 0 bases, leaving 13 bases between them. CDR3 length equals 17 residues.

This clone appeared once. V and J are TRBV12-5 and TRBJ1-2, with TRBD1 as a possible D gene (6 bases). The CDR3 is 18 residues long. The V end lost 6 bases, the J end lost 1 base, and 24 bases lay between the germline ends. Germline lookup yields CDR1 LGHNT and CDR2 FRNRAP. In DNA form, the CDR3 reads TGTGCTAGTGGCCCTGGCTGGACAGCCTGGAGGGTTAACTATGGCTACACCTTC. Its translation is CASGPGWTAWRVNYGYTF.

This clone was recorded a few times. The chain links TRBV27 to TRBJ2-7, with unresolved D. The germline CDR1 and CDR2 sequences are MNHEY and SMNVEV (reference sequence). Trimming stripped 5 bases from V and 3 bases from J, with 14 bases between. The CDR3 length is 14 residues. CDR3 amino acids: CASSPVSSFYEQYF. The CDR3 DNA is TGTGCCAGCAGTCCAGTCTCAAGCTTCTACGAGCAGTACTTC.

This clone occurred a few times. CDR3 loop: CASSYRGDSGNTIYF. CDR3 in DNA: TGTGCCAGCAGTTACAGGGGAGACTCTGGAAACACCATATATTTT. The chain couples TRBV6-5 to TRBJ1-3; a possible D gene is TRBD1 (5 bases). The V end was cut by 2 bases, the J end by 0 bases, with 8 bases between. This CDR3 contains 15 residues. Looked up from germline, CDR1 is MNHEY and CDR2 is SVGAGI.

This rearrangement joins TRBV7-9 to TRBJ1-4; the match to TRBD1 covers 8 bases. The CDR3 covers 18 residues. Germline CDR1 reads SEHNR; CDR2 reads FQNEAQ (reference sequence). V was pared by 4 bases and J by 0 bases, with 10 bases of the junction left unmatched. The CDR3 reads CASSSWRDRKATNEKLFF. DNA for the CDR3: TGTGCCAGCAGCTCATGGAGGGACAGGAAAGCAACTAATGAAAAACTGTTTTTT.

About this clone: The same CDR3 also results from other DNA sequences found in this sample. In DNA, the CDR3 is TGTGCCAGCAGCGTAGGGGACAGCTACGAGCAGTACTTC. It is translated as CASSVGDSYEQYF. The V gene is TRBV9, the J gene TRBJ2-7, with 7 nucleotides matching TRBD1. Trimming at V came to 0 bases and at J to 3 bases, leaving 0 bases not matched to a gene. This CDR3 comprises 13 residues. Germline CDR1 SGDLS, CDR2 YYNGEE.

The chain couples TRBV11-1 to TRBJ2-3; D call uncertain. V lost 0 bases and J 5 bases, leaving 3 bases between the germline ends. This CDR3 contains 12 residues. Looked up from germline, CDR1 is SGHAT and CDR2 is FQDESV (reference sequence). The CDR3 region has the DNA TGTGCCAGCAGCTTAGCGGGAGATACGCAGTATTTT. Its translation is CASSLAGDTQYF.

The chain links TRBV7-8 to TRBJ2-3, with D unresolved. CDR3 length: 16 residues. Germline CDR1 reads SGHVS; CDR2 reads FQNEAQ. Trimming left V 1 base short and J 1 base short, with 12 bases between. Here the CDR3 reads CASSLGTWSGTDTQYF. The CDR3 DNA reads as TGTGCCAGCAGCTTAGGAACGTGGAGTGGCACAGATACGCAGTATTTT.

The chain couples TRBV2 to TRBJ1-6; no reliable D call. Trimming cost V 4 bases and J 0 bases, with 7 bases left between them. The CDR3 consists of 15 residues. Germline assignment: CDR1 SNHLY and CDR2 FYNNEI. The CDR3 region is CASSGPGSYNSPLHF. CDR3 coding DNA: TGTGCCAGCAGTGGACCGGGCTCCTATAATTCACCCCTCCACTTT.

The J gene is TRBJ1-1, the V gene TRBV27, with unresolved D. The CDR3 is made up of 14 amino acids. The V gene's germline CDR1 is MNHEY and CDR2 SMNVEV (reference sequence). With 2 bases removed from V and 2 bases from J, the gap between germline ends came to 9 bases. The CDR3 sequence is CASSLNRFNTEAFF. Here the CDR3 DNA reads TGTGCCAGCAGTTTAAATAGGTTTAACACTGAAGCTTTCTTT.

Here the CDR3 reads CAWSSGKRETQYF. CDR3 sequence (DNA): TGTGCCTGGAGTTCAGGGAAGCGAGAGACCCAGTACTTC. The rearrangement joins TRBV30 to TRBJ2-5; TRBD1 is a possible D gene (5 bases). V lost 2 bases and J lost 4, with 11 bases in between. The CDR3 runs to 13 residues. Germline V gene data show CDR1 as GTSNPN and CDR2 as SVGIG (reference sequence).

CDR3 sequence (DNA): TGTGCCAGCAGCGTAGACGGGTACAGATACGAGCAGTACTTC. Amino acid sequence: CASSVDGYRYEQYF. The chain joins TRBV9 to TRBJ2-7; no definite D call. V lost 0 bases and J 4 bases, leaving 11 bases between the germline ends. Germline CDR1 reads SGDLS; CDR2 reads YYNGEE. The CDR3 runs 14 residues.

The gene calls are TRBV11-2 and TRBJ2-7; D may be TRBD1 (6 bases). V was shortened by 8 bases and J by 3 bases, with 14 bases between the two germline ends. CDR1 and CDR2 from the germline V gene are SGHAT and FQNNGV. This CDR3 contains 13 residues. CDR3 sequence (DNA): TGTGCCAGCCGTCCATGGGGGCGCTACGAGCAGTACTTC. This sequence encodes CASRPWGRYEQYF.

J is TRBJ2-1 and V is TRBV7-8; 11 bases match TRBD2. CDR3 length: 16 amino acids. CDR1 SGHVS and CDR2 FQNEAQ come from the germline V gene. V lost 2 bases to trimming and J lost 4 bases; unmatched junction nucleotides: 4. CDR3 sequence (DNA): TGTGCCAGCAGCTTAATCCTAGCGGGAGGATACAATGAGCAGTTCTTC. Translation: CASSLILAGGYNEQFF.

The genes are TRBV4-2 and TRBJ2-7, with D unclear. The CDR3 has 14 residues. Deletions cut 1 base from V and 1 base from J, with 8 bases between. CDR1 LGHNA and CDR2 YNFKEQ come from the germline V gene. CDR3 coding DNA: TGTGCCAGCAGCCAAGGTAAAGGGTCCTACGAGCAGTACTTC. The encoded protein is CASSQGKGSYEQYF.